This T cell receptor beta chain was captured in a study of T cells in Graves' hyperthyroidism and ophthalmopathy. Findings and limits, study-wide: The model foresaw ophthalmopathy a median 6.5 months prior to onset.

At least ten counts were recorded for this clonotype. The antigen is not known. RNA transcripts served as the template for amplifying TCR beta CDR3 regions. During a first-round RT-PCR of the TCR CDR3, the HTBI primer set was used. TCRdb reprocessed the multiplex PCR reads via MiXCR and lists one record per CDR3 protein. This repertoire shows approximately 600,000 distinct CDR3 sequences, roughly 14% found once; its top ten account for approximately 4.2%. The CDR3 has 14 residues. The V end lost 3 bases, the J end lost 4 bases, and 7 bases lay between the germline ends. Sequences were obtained from blood. The chain couples TRBV12-3 or TRBV12-4 to TRBJ2-6, with D unresolved. This TCR came from a woman aged 40 to 50 with Graves' ophthalmopathy. In DNA, the CDR3 is TGTGCCAGCAGTTTGAGCTACGGGGCCAACGTCCTGACTTTC. This codes for CASSLSYGANVLTF.